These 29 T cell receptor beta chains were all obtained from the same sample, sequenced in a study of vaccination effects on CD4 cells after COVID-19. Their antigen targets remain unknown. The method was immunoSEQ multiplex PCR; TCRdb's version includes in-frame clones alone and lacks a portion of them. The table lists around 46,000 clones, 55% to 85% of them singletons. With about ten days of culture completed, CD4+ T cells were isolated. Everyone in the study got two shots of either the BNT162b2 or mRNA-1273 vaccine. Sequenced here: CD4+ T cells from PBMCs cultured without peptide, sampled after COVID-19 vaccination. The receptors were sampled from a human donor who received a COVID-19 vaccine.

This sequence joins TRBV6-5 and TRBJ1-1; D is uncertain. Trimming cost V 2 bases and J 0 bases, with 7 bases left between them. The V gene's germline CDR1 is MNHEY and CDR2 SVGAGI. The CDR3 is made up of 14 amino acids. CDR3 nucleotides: TGTGCCAGCAGTTACGACACGGTGAACACTGAAGCTTTCTTT. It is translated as CASSYDTVNTEAFF.

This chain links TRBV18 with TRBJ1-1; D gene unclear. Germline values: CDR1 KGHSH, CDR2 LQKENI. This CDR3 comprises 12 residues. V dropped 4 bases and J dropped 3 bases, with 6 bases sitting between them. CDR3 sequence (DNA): TGTGCCAGCTCACGTAGGGACACTGAAGCTTTCTTT. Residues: CASSRRDTEAFF.

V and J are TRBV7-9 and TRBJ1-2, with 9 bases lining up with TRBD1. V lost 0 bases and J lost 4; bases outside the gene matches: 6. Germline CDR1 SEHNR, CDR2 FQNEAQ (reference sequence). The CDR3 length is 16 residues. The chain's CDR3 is CASSLAGQGTRYGYTF. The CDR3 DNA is TGTGCCAGCAGCTTAGCGGGACAGGGAACTCGCTATGGCTACACCTTC.

The CDR3 DNA reads TGTGCCAGCAGCTTATCTTCTGGAAACACCATATATTTT. This codes for CASSLSSGNTIYF. The chain carries TRBV11-3 and TRBJ1-3; D uncertain. The germline CDR1 and CDR2 sequences are SGHNT and YENEEA. V gave up 2 bases and J gave up 1 base, with 3 bases separating them. The CDR3 contains 13 residues.

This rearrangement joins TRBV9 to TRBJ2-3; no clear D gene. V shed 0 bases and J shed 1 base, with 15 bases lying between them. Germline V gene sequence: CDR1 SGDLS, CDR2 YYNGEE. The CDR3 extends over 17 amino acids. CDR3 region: CASSVDRIVSRTDTQYF. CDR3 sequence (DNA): TGTGCCAGCAGCGTAGATAGAATAGTTTCTCGCACAGATACGCAGTATTTT.

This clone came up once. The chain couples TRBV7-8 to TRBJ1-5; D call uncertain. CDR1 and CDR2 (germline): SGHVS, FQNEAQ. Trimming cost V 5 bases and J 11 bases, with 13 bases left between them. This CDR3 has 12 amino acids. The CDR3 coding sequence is TGTGCCAGCAGCGCCGATGATTCGGCCCAGCATTTT. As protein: CASSADDSAQHF.

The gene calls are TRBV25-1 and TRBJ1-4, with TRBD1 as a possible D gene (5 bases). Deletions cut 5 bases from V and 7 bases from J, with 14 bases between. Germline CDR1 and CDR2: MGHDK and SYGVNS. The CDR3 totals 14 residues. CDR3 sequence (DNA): TGTGCCAGCAGTCACGGCGGGACCTCTGAAAAACTGTTTTTT. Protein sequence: CASSHGGTSEKLFF.

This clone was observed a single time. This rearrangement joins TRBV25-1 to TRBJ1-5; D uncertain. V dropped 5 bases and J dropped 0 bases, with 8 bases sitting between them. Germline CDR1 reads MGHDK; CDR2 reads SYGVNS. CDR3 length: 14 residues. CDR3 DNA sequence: TGTGCCAGCAGTAGGTCCACTAGCAATCAGCCCCAGCATTTT. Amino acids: CASSRSTSNQPQHF.

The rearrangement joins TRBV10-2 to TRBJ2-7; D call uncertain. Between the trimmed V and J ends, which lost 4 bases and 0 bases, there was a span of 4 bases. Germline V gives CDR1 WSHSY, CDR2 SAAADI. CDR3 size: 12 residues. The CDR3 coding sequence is TGCGCCAGCAGTGTGGGCTCCTACGAGCAGTACTTC. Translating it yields CASSVGSYEQYF.

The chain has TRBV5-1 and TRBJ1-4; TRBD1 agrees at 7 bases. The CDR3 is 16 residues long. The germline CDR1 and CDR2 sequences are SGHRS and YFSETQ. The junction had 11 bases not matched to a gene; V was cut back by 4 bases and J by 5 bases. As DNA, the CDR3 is TGCGCCAGCAGCGCCCTGGGGGGGACAGTAAATGAAAAACTGTTTTTT. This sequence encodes CASSALGGTVNEKLFF.

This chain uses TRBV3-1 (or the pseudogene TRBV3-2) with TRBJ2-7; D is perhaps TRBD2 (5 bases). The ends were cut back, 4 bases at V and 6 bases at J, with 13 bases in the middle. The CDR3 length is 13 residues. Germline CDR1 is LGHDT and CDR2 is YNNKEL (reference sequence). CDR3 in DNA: TGTGCCAGCAGCCCGAGGGTAAATTCCGAGCAGTACTTC. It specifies CASSPRVNSEQYF.

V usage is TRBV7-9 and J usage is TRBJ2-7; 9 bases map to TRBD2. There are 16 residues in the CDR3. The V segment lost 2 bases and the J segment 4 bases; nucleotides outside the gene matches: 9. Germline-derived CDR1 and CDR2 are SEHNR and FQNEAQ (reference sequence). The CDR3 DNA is TGTGCCAGCAGCTTACCCAGCGGGAGGCCCCCGTACGAGCAGTACTTC. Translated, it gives CASSLPSGRPPYEQYF.

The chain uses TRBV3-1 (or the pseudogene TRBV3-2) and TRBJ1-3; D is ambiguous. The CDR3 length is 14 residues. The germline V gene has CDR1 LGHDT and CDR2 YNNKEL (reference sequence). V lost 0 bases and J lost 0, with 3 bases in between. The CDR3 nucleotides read TGTGCCAGCAGCCAAGACGGCTCTGGAAACACCATATATTTT. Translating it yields CASSQDGSGNTIYF.

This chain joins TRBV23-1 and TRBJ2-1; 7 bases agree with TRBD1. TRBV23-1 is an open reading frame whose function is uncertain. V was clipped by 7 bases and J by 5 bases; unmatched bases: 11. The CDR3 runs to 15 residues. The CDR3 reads CASTQGTVDHNEQFF. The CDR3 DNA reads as TGCGCCAGCACCCAAGGGACAGTGGACCACAATGAGCAGTTCTTC.

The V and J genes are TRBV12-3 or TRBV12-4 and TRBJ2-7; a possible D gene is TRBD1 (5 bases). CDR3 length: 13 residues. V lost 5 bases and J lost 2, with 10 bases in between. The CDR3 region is CASSTGRTYEQYF. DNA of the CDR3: TGTGCCAGCAGTACAGGACGGACCTACGAGCAGTACTTC.

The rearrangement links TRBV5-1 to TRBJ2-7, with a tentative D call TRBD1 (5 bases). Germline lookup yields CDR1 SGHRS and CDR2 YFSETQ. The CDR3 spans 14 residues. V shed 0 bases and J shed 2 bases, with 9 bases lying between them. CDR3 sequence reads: CASSLVPGTYEQYF. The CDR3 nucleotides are TGCGCCAGCAGCTTGGTTCCAGGGACCTACGAGCAGTACTTC.

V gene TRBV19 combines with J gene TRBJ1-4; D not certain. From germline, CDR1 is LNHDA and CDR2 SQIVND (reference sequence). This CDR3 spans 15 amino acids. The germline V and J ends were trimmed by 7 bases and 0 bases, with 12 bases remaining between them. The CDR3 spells CASNLPGTTNEKLFF. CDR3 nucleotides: TGTGCCAGTAACTTACCGGGCACAACTAATGAAAAACTGTTTTTT.

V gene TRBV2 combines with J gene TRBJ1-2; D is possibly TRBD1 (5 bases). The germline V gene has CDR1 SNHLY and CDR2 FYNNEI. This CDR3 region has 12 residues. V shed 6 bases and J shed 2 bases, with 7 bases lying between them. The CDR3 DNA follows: TGTGCCAGCAGGGGGCAGAACTATGGCTACACCTTC. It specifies CASRGQNYGYTF.

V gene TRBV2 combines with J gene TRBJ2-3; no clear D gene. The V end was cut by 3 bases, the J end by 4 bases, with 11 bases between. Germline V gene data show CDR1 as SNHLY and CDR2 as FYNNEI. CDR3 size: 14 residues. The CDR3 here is CASSEITGADTQYF. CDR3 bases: TGTGCCAGCAGTGAGATAACTGGGGCAGATACGCAGTATTTT.

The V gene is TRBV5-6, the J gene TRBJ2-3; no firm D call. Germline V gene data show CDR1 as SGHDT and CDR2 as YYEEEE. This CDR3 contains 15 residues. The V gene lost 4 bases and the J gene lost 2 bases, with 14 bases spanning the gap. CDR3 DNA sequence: TGTGCCAGCAGCGCTGACCGATACATCACAGATACGCAGTATTTT. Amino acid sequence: CASSADRYITDTQYF.

Here the CDR3 reads CASSPLAGPTDTQYF. In nucleotides, the CDR3 is TGTGCCAGCAGCCCACTAGCGGGTCCCACAGATACGCAGTATTTT. This chain connects TRBV6-5 to TRBJ2-3; 9 bases are a match to TRBD2. The length of the CDR3 is 15 residues. CDR1 and CDR2 (germline): MNHEY, SVGAGI. V dropped 6 bases and J dropped 2; count of bases not matched to a gene: 6.

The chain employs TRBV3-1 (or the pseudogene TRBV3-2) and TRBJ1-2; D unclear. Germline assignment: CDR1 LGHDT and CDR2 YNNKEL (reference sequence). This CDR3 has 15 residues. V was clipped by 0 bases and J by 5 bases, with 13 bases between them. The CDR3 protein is CASSQEGYDSYGYTF. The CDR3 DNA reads TGTGCCAGCAGCCAAGAAGGGTACGACTCATATGGCTACACCTTC.

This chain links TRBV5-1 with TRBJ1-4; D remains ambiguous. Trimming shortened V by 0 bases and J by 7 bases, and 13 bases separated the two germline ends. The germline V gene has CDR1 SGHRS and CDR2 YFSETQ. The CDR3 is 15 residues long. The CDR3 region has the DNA TGCGCCAGCAGCTTGGGGTCCTTCAAGTTTGAAAAACTGTTTTTT. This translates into CASSLGSFKFEKLFF.

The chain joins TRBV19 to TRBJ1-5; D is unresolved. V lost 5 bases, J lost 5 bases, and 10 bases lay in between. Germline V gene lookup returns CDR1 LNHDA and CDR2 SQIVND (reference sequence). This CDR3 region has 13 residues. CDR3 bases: TGTGCCAGTAGTCGCAGATACCATCAGCCCCAGCATTTT. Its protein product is CASSRRYHQPQHF.

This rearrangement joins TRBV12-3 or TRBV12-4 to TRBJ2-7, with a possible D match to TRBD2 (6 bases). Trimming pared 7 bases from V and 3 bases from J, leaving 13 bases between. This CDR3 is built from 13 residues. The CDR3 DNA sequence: TGTGCCAGCATGGTGGGGGGACTCTACGAGCAGTACTTC. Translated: CASMVGGLYEQYF.

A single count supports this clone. CDR3 sequence: CASSETRLAENTGELFF. CDR3 nucleotides: TGCGCCAGCAGTGAGACTCGGCTAGCGGAAAACACCGGGGAGCTGTTTTTT. The rearrangement links TRBV10-1 to TRBJ2-2; TRBD2 aligns across 7 bases. Germline CDR1 WNHNN, CDR2 SYGVQD (reference sequence). CDR3 length: 17 residues. Trimming removed 2 bases from V and 2 bases from J; junction bases left unmatched: 8.

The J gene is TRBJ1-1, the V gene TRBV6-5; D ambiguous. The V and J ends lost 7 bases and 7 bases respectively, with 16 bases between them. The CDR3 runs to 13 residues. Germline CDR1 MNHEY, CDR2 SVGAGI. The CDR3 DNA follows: TGTGCCAGCACCCACCTTGAGGCGCGTGAAGCTTTCTTT. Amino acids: CASTHLEAREAFF.

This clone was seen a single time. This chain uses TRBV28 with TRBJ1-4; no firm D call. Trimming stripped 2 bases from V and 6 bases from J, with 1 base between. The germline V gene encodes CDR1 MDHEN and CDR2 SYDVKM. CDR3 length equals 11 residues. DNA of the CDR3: TGTGCCAGCAGTTTAGATGAAAAACTGTTTTTT. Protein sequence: CASSLDEKLFF.

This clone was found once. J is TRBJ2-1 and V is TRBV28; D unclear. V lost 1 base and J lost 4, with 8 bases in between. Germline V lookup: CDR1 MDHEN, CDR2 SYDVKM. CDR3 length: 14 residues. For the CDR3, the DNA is TGTGCCAGCAGTTTATCCAATAAATACAATGAGCAGTTCTTC. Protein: CASSLSNKYNEQFF. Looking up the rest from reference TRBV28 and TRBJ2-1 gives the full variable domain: DVKVTQSSRYLVKRTGEKVFLECVQDMDHENMFWYRQDPGLGLRLIYFSYDVKMKEKGDIPEGYSVSREKKERFSLILESASTNQTSMYLCASSLSNKYNEQFFGPGTRLTVL.